Below, 15 T cell receptor beta chains from the same sample are listed, as sequenced in a study of cytomegalovirus exposure and HLA in healthy donors. The primer mix had 60 Vbeta and 13 Jbeta primers. The assay was immunoSEQ multiplex PCR, and TCRdb's table has in-frame clones only and misses some. The sample includes about 240,000 clones, roughly 87% of them seen just once. The sequenced material came from PBMCs. These receptors originate from a woman aged 40 to 50 in good health and CMV-seropositive.

This clone was seen just once. V usage is TRBV10-3 and J usage is TRBJ2-2; possibly TRBD2 for D (7 bases). The CDR3 covers 15 residues. V gave up 0 bases and J gave up 5 bases, with 10 bases separating them. Germline CDR1 ENHRY, CDR2 SYGVKD. CDR3 in DNA: TGTGCCATCAGTGAGTCCAGGGGAGGGACCGGGGAGCTGTTTTTT. Translated, it gives CAISESRGGTGELFF.

The sample holds one count of this clone. This chain uses TRBV7-2 with TRBJ1-6; D is ambiguous. Germline V gene data show CDR1 as SGHTA and CDR2 as FQGNSA. CDR3 length: 16 amino acids. Trimming took 4 bases from V and 1 from J, leaving 11 bases between them. This CDR3 reads CASSSPLRSYNSPLHF. CDR3 coding DNA: TGTGCCAGCAGCTCCCCTCTGAGGTCCTATAATTCACCCCTCCACTTT.

This chain uses TRBV6-6 with TRBJ2-7, with D unresolved. In germline, CDR1 is MNHNY, CDR2 SVGAGI (reference sequence). The CDR3 has 13 amino acids. Trimming removed 2 bases from V and 1 base from J, with 6 bases in between. The CDR3 here is CASSYEFSYEQYF. The CDR3 coding sequence is TGTGCCAGCAGTTACGAGTTTTCCTACGAGCAGTACTTC.

The genes are TRBV9 and TRBJ2-3; TRBD2 matches at 7 bases. Germline V gene lookup returns CDR1 SGDLS and CDR2 YYNGEE. V trimming: 4 bases; J trimming: 6 bases; junction bases outside the gene matches: 5. The length of the CDR3 is 13 residues. CDR3: CASSLLSGDTQYF. CDR3 nucleotides: TGTGCCAGCAGCCTCCTTAGCGGGGATACGCAGTATTTT.

V gene TRBV11-3 combines with J gene TRBJ2-7, with TRBD1 identical over 9 bases. The length of the CDR3 is 15 residues. The germline CDR1 and CDR2 sequences are SGHNT and YENEEA. The ends lost 6 bases at V and 4 bases at J; junction bases unmatched: 10. DNA of the CDR3: TGTGCCAGCAGTAAGACAGGGGGACGTTCGTACGAGCAGTACTTC. As protein: CASSKTGGRSYEQYF.

The chain carries TRBV7-9 and TRBJ1-1; TRBD1 might be the D (6 bases). Between the trimmed V and J ends, which lost 5 bases and 1 base, there was a span of 14 bases. The germline CDR1 and CDR2 sequences are SEHNR and FQNEAQ (reference sequence). CDR3 length: 15 residues. The CDR3 is CASSPYGRGNTEAFF. The CDR3 DNA reads TGTGCCAGCAGCCCCTATGGCAGGGGGAACACTGAAGCTTTCTTT.

Points on this clone: The sample holds other DNA sequences that translate to the same CDR3. This chain uses TRBV7-2 with TRBJ2-2; TRBD2 is a possible D gene (6 bases). The CDR3 length is 16 residues. CDR1 is SGHTA, CDR2 FQGNSA, per germline. Trimming removed 1 base from V and 0 bases from J, with 9 bases in between. The CDR3 region has the DNA TGTGCCAGCAGCTTAGAGGGCGGGGCGAACACCGGGGAGCTGTTTTTT. Amino acids: CASSLEGGANTGELFF.

The chain has TRBV9 and TRBJ1-4; 8 nucleotides agree with TRBD1. The trim removed 1 base at V and 6 bases at J, leaving 2 bases unmatched. CDR3 size: 14 residues. The germline V gene has CDR1 SGDLS and CDR2 YYNGEE. CDR3 residues: CASSVQGADEKLFF. As DNA, the CDR3 is TGTGCCAGCAGCGTACAGGGGGCGGATGAAAAACTGTTTTTT.

As for this clone: One end of the junction is discordant with germline, which a read error may explain. V usage is TRBV7-9 and J usage is TRBJ1-1; D gene uncertain. The CDR3 length is 12 residues. The germline V gene encodes CDR1 SEHNR and CDR2 FQNEAQ (reference sequence). The CDR3 here is CSSSTSGFEAFF. In DNA, the CDR3 is TGTTCCAGCAGCACCTCCGGTTTTGAAGCTTTCTTT.

The chain links TRBV30 to TRBJ1-2, with D unclear. V dropped 5 bases and J dropped 5 bases, with 12 bases sitting between them. The CDR3 spans 12 residues. Germline CDR1 reads GTSNPN; CDR2 reads SVGIG (reference sequence). CDR3: CAWHRQVYGYTF. CDR3 sequence (DNA): TGTGCCTGGCATCGGCAGGTTTATGGCTACACCTTC.

Comment on this clone: Other DNA sequences within the sample encode an identical CDR3. The V call is TRBV18, the J call TRBJ2-3, with D unresolved. The V gene lost 4 bases and the J gene lost 2 bases, with 4 bases spanning the gap. The germline gives CDR1 KGHSH, CDR2 LQKENI. The CDR3 runs to 12 residues. CDR3 coding DNA: TGTGCCAGCTCACTTAACACAGATACGCAGTATTTT. Protein sequence: CASSLNTDTQYF.

The chain has TRBV28 and TRBJ2-2; weak D call: TRBD1 (6 bases). V was pared by 4 bases and J by 4 bases, with 19 bases between. The CDR3 is 17 residues long. The germline V gene has CDR1 MDHEN and CDR2 SYDVKM. Written as DNA, the CDR3 is TGTGCCAGCAGTTCACCGATGGGGGCCAGTGCCACCGGGGAGCTGTTTTTT. Residues: CASSSPMGASATGELFF.

The sample holds a few counts of this clone. The J gene is TRBJ2-3, the V gene TRBV5-1, with D possibly matching TRBD2 (6 bases). V was cut by 3 bases and J by 1 base, with 12 bases left in between. The CDR3 is 15 residues long. CDR1 SGHRS and CDR2 YFSETQ come from the germline V gene. CDR3 nucleotide sequence: TGCGCCAGCAGCTGGCAAGCGGGTGGCACAGATACGCAGTATTTT. This translates into CASSWQAGGTDTQYF.

This sequence joins TRBV19 and TRBJ1-5; no clear D. The germline gives CDR1 LNHDA, CDR2 SQIVND (reference sequence). The CDR3 extends over 12 amino acids. The ends were cut back, 7 bases at V and 4 bases at J, with 8 bases in the middle. The CDR3 is CASNSGNQPQHF. DNA of the CDR3: TGTGCCAGTAATTCGGGAAATCAGCCCCAGCATTTT.

This chain links TRBV15 with TRBJ1-1, with D possibly matching TRBD1 (5 bases). Per the germline V gene, CDR1 is LNHNV and CDR2 is YYDKDF (reference sequence). Trimming removed 0 bases from V and 0 bases from J, with 17 bases in between. The CDR3 has 18 amino acids. The CDR3 DNA reads TGTGCCACCAGCAGAGATCGTATCACCCAGGGCATGAACACTGAAGCTTTCTTT. This encodes CATSRDRITQGMNTEAFF. The full variable domain, in which reference TRBV15 and TRBJ1-1 provide the parts outside the CDR3, is DAMVIQNPRYQVTQFGKPVTLSCSQTLNHNVMYWYQQKSSQAPKLLFHYYDKDFNNEADTPDNFQSRRPNTSFCFLDIRSPGLGDTAMYLCATSRDRITQGMNTEAFFGQGTRLTVV.